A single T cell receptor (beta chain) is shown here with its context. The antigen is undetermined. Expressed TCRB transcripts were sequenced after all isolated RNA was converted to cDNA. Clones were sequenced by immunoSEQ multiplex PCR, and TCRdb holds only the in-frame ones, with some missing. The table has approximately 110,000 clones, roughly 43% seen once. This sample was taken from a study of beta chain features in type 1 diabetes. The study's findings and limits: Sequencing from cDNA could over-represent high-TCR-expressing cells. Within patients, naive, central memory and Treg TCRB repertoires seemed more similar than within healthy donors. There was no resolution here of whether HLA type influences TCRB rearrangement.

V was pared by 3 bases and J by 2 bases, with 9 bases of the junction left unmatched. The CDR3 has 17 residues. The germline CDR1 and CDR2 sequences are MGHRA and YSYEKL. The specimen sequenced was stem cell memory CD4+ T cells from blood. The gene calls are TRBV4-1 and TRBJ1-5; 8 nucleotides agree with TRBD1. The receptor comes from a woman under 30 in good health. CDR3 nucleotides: TGCGCCAGCAGCCATGCCCGACAGGGGCTCCGCAATCAGCCCCAGCATTTT. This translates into CASSHARQGLRNQPQHF.